The 19 T cell receptor beta chains presented below share a single source sample, sequenced in a study of T cell repertoires in cytomegalovirus infection. TCRdb re-derived calls from the reads in MiXCR, one entry per CDR3 protein. This sample has around 170,000 distinct CDR3 sequences, with more than 15% found just once. Sequencing used CD8+ T cells from PBMCs. The source is a human donor in good health (CMV status not recorded). Some clones in this sample may be carry-over from other donors' samples.

In its sample, this clonotype was seen a few times. V is TRBV11-2 and J is TRBJ2-2; D assignment may be TRBD1 or TRBD2 (5 bases each). The germline V gene encodes CDR1 SGHAT and CDR2 FQNNGV. The length of the CDR3 is 13 residues. V was cut by 10 bases and J by 6 bases, with 15 bases left in between. CDR3 sequence reads: CATSYGGAGELFF. The CDR3 region has the DNA TGTGCCACCAGTTATGGGGGAGCCGGGGAGCTGTTTTTT.

V and J are TRBV28 and TRBJ1-2; maybe TRBD1 (6 bases). The V gene lost 5 bases and the J gene lost 4 bases, with 14 bases spanning the gap. CDR1 and CDR2 (germline): MDHEN, SYDVKM. The CDR3 totals 14 residues. CDR3 nucleotides: TGTGCCAGCAGTCCACAAGGGGGAGGCTATGGCTACACCTTC. This sequence encodes CASSPQGGGYGYTF.

This clonotype was recorded a few times. The chain employs TRBV29-1 and TRBJ2-1; no clear D. CDR1 SQVTM and CDR2 ANQGSEA come from the germline V gene. V lost 2 bases and J lost 8, with 10 bases in between. This CDR3 has 12 amino acids. The CDR3 sequence: CSVEWPRDEQFF. The CDR3 DNA reads TGCAGCGTTGAATGGCCCAGAGATGAGCAGTTCTTC.

This clonotype has more than one count but fewer than ten. This chain links TRBV7-9 with TRBJ2-7; TRBD1 is a possible D gene (7 bases). The CDR3 runs to 15 residues. The germline V gene has CDR1 SEHNR and CDR2 FQNEAQ (reference sequence). The V and J ends lost 8 bases and 0 bases respectively, with 17 bases between them. The CDR3 protein is CASRRDRSRSYEQYF. In DNA form, the CDR3 reads TGTGCCAGCCGGAGGGACAGATCCCGCTCCTACGAGCAGTACTTC.

This clonotype was observed at least ten times. The chain is built from TRBV10-3 and TRBJ2-1, with 11 nucleotides matching TRBD2. Trimming took 6 bases from V and 4 from J; bases not matched to a gene: 8. The CDR3 spans 16 residues. In germline, CDR1 is ENHRY, CDR2 SYGVKD. The CDR3 coding sequence is TGTGCCATCAGAGACCCGACTAGCGGGGAATACAATGAGCAGTTCTTC. Encoded protein: CAIRDPTSGEYNEQFF.

This clonotype showed up many times. J is TRBJ2-3 and V is TRBV19; the D call may be TRBD1 or TRBD2 (5 bases each). V dropped 9 bases and J dropped 0 bases, with 13 bases sitting between them. Germline CDR1 is LNHDA and CDR2 is SQIVND (reference sequence). CDR3 length: 14 amino acids. In DNA, the CDR3 is TGTGCCAGCAAGACCGGGACCAGCACAGATACGCAGTATTTT. This sequence encodes CASKTGTSTDTQYF.

This clonotype occurred a few times. The chain recombines TRBV6-1 with TRBJ1-5; a possible D gene is TRBD1 (5 bases). Per the germline V gene, CDR1 is MNHNS and CDR2 is SASEGT. V lost 3 bases to trimming and J lost 7 bases, with 10 bases between them. The CDR3 runs to 13 residues. DNA of the CDR3: TGTGCCAGCAGTGACAGGGTACAGCAGCCCCAGCATTTT. Its translation is CASSDRVQQPQHF.

This clonotype has a handful of counts. V is TRBV28 and J is TRBJ2-7; no clear D gene. V dropped 6 bases and J dropped 3 bases, with 18 bases sitting between them. This CDR3 comprises 15 residues. In germline, CDR1 is MDHEN, CDR2 SYDVKM. For the CDR3, the DNA is TGTGCCAGCAGGCTACACCGAGATTGGGTCTACGAGCAGTACTTC. Its translation: CASRLHRDWVYEQYF.

This clonotype was seen a few times. This chain uses TRBV7-6 with TRBJ2-1; no clear D. The CDR3 sequence is 14 residues long. Germline values: CDR1 SGHVS, CDR2 FNYEAQ. Trimming cost V 1 base and J 6 bases, with 10 bases left between them. CDR3 sequence: CASSLDWAGNEQFF. The CDR3 region has the DNA TGTGCCAGCAGCTTAGATTGGGCAGGCAATGAGCAGTTCTTC.

The rearrangement uses TRBV28 and TRBJ2-7; D perhaps matches TRBD2 (6 bases). The CDR3 totals 16 residues. The V end lost 3 bases, the J end lost 3 bases, and 18 bases lay between the germline ends. Germline V gene data show CDR1 as MDHEN and CDR2 as SYDVKM. CDR3 sequence: CASSFAGGTLIYEQYF. DNA for the CDR3: TGTGCCAGCAGTTTTGCCGGCGGGACCTTGATCTACGAGCAGTACTTC.

The chain is built from TRBV7-2 and TRBJ1-2, with a tentative D call TRBD1 (5 bases). The length of the CDR3 is 14 residues. The germline V gene has CDR1 SGHTA and CDR2 FQGNSA. The V end was cut by 1 base, the J end by 1 base, with 7 bases between. DNA of the CDR3: TGTGCCAGCAGCTTAGTCGACAGTAACTATGGCTACACCTTC. Protein product: CASSLVDSNYGYTF.

The V call is TRBV7-2, the J call TRBJ1-2; weak D call: TRBD1 (6 bases). With 5 bases removed from V and 0 bases from J, the gap between germline ends came to 13 bases. The CDR3 consists of 15 residues. The germline CDR1 and CDR2 sequences are SGHTA and FQGNSA. CDR3 DNA: TGTGCCAGCAGCGCGTCCGGGACAACTAACTATGGCTACACCTTC. It specifies CASSASGTTNYGYTF.

In this sample, this clonotype turned up many times. The chain uses TRBV7-9 and TRBJ2-3; no firm D call. Germline lookup yields CDR1 SEHNR and CDR2 FQNEAQ (reference sequence). This CDR3 contains 13 residues. V shed 3 bases and J shed 4 bases, with 8 bases lying between them. Here the CDR3 DNA reads TGTGCCAGCAGCTTCGGCAAGCCAGATACGCAGTATTTT. Translating it yields CASSFGKPDTQYF.

Concerning this clonotype itself: An end of the junction differs from the germline gene, which may be a read error. The V gene is TRBV7-2, the J gene TRBJ1-2, with D unclear. Germline assignment: CDR1 SGHTA and CDR2 FQGNSA. The CDR3 sequence is 15 residues long. The CDR3 loop reads CASSPVEGTNYSYTF. The CDR3 DNA sequence: TGTGCCAGCAGCCCGGTGGAGGGCACTAACTATAGCTACACCTTC.

The gene calls are TRBV7-6 and TRBJ2-7, with D uncertain. This CDR3 has 17 amino acids. Trimming stripped 3 bases from V and 5 bases from J, with 23 bases between. The germline CDR1 and CDR2 sequences are SGHVS and FNYEAQ. In DNA, the CDR3 is TGTGCCAGCAGCTTGAGACTCCCCCTGTATAAGGACGACGAGCAGTACTTC. The encoded protein is CASSLRLPLYKDDEQYF.

The chain uses TRBV7-2 and TRBJ1-1; 7 nucleotides match TRBD1. Germline lookup yields CDR1 SGHTA and CDR2 FQGNSA. This CDR3 is 14 amino acids long. Trimming cost V 5 bases and J 7 bases; bases outside gene matches: 10. CDR3 in DNA: TGTGCCAGCAGCCCTAATCAGGGGGGATTTGAAGCTTTCTTT. Protein sequence: CASSPNQGGFEAFF.

This clonotype came up many times. The chain carries TRBV6-5 and TRBJ2-7, with TRBD1 identical over 7 bases. This CDR3 region has 16 residues. Trimming took 0 bases from V and 0 from J; bases not matched to a gene: 5. Per germline, CDR1 MNHEY and CDR2 SVGAGI. The CDR3 here is CASSYSEAGGSYEQYF. The CDR3 DNA follows: TGTGCCAGCAGTTACTCAGAAGCAGGGGGCTCCTACGAGCAGTACTTC.

At least ten counts were recorded for this clonotype. The chain carries TRBV6-6 and TRBJ2-1; 7 positions agree with TRBD1. CDR1 is MNHNY, CDR2 SVGAGI, per germline (reference sequence). V lost 0 bases to trimming and J lost 4 bases; unmatched junction nucleotides: 18. There are 20 residues in the CDR3. The CDR3 loop is CASSYSIGTGDSLFYNEQFF. The CDR3, as DNA: TGTGCCAGCAGTTACTCGATTGGAACAGGGGATTCCCTCTTTTACAATGAGCAGTTCTTC.

This rearrangement joins TRBV6-2 or TRBV6-3 to TRBJ2-7; 7 bases are shared with TRBD2. Germline V gene data show CDR1 as MNHEY and CDR2 as SVGEGT. The CDR3 has 14 amino acids. V lost 4 bases, J lost 6 bases, and 9 bases stayed unmatched. This chain's CDR3 is CASSWDYRGVEQYF. The CDR3 DNA reads as TGTGCCAGCAGTTGGGACTACCGGGGGGTCGAGCAGTACTTC.